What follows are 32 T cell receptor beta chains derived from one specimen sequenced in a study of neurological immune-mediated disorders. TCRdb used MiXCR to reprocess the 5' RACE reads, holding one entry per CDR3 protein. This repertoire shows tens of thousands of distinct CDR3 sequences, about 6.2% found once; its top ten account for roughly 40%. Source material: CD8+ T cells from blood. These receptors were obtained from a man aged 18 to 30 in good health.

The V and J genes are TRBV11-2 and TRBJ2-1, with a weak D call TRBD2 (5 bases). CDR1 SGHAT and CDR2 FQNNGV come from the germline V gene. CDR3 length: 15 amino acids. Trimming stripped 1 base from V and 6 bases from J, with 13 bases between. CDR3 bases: TGTGCCAGCAGCTTAGGCCTAGCTGGGTGCAATGAGCAGTTCTTC. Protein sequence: CASSLGLAGCNEQFF.

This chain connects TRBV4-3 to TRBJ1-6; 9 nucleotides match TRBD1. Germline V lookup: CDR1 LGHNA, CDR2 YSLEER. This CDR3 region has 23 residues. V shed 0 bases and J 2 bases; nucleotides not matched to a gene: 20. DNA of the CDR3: TGCGCCAGCAGCCAAGATTGGGTTCCTGGGACAGGGAGTTCGAACGCCTATAATTCACCCCTCCACTTT. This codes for CASSQDWVPGTGSSNAYNSPLHF.

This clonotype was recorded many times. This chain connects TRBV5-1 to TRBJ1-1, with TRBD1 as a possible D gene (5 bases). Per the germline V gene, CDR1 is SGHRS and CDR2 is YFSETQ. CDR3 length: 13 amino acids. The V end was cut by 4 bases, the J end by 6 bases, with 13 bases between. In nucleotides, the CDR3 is TGCGCCAGCAGCCCAGGGACGGACCCTGAAGCTTTCTTT. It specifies CASSPGTDPEAFF.

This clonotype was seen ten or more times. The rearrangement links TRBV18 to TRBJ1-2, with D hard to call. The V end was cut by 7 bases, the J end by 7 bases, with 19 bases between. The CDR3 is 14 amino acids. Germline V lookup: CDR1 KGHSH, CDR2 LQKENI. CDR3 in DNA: TGTGCCAGCTACCCCGGACCAACGCCGGGTGGCTACACCTTC. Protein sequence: CASYPGPTPGGYTF.

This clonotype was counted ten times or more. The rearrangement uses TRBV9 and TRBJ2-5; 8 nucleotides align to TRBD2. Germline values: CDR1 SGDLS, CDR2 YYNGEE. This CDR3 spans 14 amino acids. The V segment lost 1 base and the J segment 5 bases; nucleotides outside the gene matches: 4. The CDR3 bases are TGTGCCAGCAGCGTAACCGGGGGGGGGGAGACCCAGTACTTC. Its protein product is CASSVTGGGETQYF.

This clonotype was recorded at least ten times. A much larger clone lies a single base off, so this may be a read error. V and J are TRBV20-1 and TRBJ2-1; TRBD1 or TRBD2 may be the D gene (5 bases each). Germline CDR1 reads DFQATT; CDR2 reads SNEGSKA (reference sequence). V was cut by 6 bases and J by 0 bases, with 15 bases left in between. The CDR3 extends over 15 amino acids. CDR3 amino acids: CSAAVGESSYNEQFF. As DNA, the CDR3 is TGCAGTGCGGCGGTGGGGGAAAGCTCCTACAATGAGCAGTTCTTC.

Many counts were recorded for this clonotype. Written as DNA, the CDR3 is TGTGCCAGCAGTGAGTCTGACGGGGGGAGCACCGGGGAGCTGTTTTTT. Its translation is CASSESDGGSTGELFF. This sequence joins TRBV6-1 and TRBJ2-2; 7 bases line up with TRBD2. The CDR3 loop spans 16 amino acids. The V and J ends lost 3 bases and 4 bases, in that order; junction bases with no gene match: 8. Germline V gene sequence: CDR1 MNHNS, CDR2 SASEGT.

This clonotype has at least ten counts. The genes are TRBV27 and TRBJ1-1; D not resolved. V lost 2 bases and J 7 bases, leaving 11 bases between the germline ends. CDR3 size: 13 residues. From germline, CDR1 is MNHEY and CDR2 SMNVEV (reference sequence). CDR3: CASSLAGAVEAFF. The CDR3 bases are TGTGCCAGCAGTTTAGCGGGAGCAGTTGAAGCTTTCTTT.

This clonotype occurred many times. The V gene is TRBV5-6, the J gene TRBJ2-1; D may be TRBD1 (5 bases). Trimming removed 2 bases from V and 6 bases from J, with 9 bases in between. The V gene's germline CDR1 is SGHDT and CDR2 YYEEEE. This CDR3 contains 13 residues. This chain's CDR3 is CASSFSGSNEQFF. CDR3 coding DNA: TGTGCCAGCAGCTTTTCAGGGTCCAATGAGCAGTTCTTC.

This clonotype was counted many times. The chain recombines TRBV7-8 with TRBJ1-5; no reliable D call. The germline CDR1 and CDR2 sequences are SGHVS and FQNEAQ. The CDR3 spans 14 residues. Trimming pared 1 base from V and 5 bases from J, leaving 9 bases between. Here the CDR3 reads CASSLGTPHQPQHF. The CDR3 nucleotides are TGTGCCAGCAGCTTAGGAACCCCACATCAGCCCCAGCATTTT.

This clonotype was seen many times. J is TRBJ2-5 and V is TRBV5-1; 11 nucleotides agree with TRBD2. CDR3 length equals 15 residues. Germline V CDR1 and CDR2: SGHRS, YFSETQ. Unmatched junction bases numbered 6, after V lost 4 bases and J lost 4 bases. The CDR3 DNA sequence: TGCGCCAGCAGCGATAGCGGGGGGGCCGGAGAGACCCAGTACTTC. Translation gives CASSDSGGAGETQYF.

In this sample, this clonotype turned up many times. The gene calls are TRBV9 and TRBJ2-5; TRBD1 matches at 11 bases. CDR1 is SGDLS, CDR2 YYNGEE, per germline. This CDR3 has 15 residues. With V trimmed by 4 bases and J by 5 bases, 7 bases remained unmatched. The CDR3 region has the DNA TGTGCCAGCAGCCAATGGACAGGGGGCCTCGAGACCCAGTACTTC. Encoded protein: CASSQWTGGLETQYF. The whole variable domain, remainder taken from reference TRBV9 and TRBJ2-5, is DSGVTQTPKHLITATGQRVTLRCSPRSGDLSVYWYQQSLDQGLQFLIQYYNGEERAKGNILERFSAQQFPDLHSELNLSSLELGDSALYFCASSQWTGGLETQYFGPGTRLLVL.

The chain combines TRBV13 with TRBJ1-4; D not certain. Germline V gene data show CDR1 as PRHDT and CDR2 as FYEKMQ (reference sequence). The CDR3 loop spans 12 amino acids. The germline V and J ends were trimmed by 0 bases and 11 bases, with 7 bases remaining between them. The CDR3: CASSLGRDKLFF. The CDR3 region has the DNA TGTGCCAGCAGCTTAGGGAGGGATAAACTGTTTTTT.

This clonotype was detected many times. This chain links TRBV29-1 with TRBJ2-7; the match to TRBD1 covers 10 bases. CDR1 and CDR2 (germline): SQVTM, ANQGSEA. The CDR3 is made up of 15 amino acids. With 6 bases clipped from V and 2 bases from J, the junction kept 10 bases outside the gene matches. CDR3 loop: CSVAAGTGDPYEQYF. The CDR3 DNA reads TGCAGCGTCGCAGCGGGGACAGGGGATCCCTACGAGCAGTACTTC.

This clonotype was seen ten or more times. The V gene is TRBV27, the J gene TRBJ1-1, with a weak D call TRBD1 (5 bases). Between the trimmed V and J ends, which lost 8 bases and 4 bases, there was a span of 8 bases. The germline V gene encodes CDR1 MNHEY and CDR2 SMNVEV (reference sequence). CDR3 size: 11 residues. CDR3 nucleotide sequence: TGTGCCAGCCGTAGGGGCACTGAAGCTTTCTTT. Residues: CASRRGTEAFF.

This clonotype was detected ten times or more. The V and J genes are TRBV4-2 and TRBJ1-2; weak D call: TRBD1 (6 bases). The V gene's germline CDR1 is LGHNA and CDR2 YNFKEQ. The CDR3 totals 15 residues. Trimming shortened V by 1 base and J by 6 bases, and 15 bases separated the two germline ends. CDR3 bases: TGTGCCAGCAGCCAAGCGGGGGGCCCTCGCCATGGCTACACCTTC. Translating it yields CASSQAGGPRHGYTF.

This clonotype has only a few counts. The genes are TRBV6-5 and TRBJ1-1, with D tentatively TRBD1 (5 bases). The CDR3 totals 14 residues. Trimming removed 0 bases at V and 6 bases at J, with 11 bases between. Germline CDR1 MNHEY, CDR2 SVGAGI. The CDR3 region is CASSYSIGGAEAFF. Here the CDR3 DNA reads TGTGCCAGCAGTTACTCGATTGGAGGGGCTGAAGCTTTCTTT.

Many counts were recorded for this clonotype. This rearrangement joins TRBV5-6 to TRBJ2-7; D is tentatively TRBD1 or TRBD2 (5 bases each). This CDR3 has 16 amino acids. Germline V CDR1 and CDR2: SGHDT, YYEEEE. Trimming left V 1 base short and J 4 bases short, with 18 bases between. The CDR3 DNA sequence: TGTGCCAGCAGCTTGTATGGAGGCAGGGCGATTTACGAGCAGTACTTC. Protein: CASSLYGGRAIYEQYF.

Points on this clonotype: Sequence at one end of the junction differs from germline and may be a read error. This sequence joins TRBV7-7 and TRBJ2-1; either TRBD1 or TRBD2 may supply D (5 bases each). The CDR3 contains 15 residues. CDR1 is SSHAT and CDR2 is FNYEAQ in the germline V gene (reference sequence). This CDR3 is CASSQTGAAYNEQFF. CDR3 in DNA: TGTGCTAGCAGCCAAACCGGGGCGGCTTACAATGAGCAGTTCTTC.

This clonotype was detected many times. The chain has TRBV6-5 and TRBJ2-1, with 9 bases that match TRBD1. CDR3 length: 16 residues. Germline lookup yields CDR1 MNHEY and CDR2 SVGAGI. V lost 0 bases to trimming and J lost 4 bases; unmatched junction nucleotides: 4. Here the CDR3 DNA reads TGTGCCAGCAGTTACTCTTGGGACAGGGATTACAATGAGCAGTTCTTC. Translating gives CASSYSWDRDYNEQFF.

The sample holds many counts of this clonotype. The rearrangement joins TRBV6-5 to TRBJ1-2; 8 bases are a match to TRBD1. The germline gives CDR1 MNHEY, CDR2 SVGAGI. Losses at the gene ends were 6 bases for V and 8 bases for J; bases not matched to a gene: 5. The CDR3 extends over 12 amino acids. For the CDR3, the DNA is TGTGCCAGCAGCGGGACAGGCGTCGGCTACACCTTC. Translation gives CASSGTGVGYTF.

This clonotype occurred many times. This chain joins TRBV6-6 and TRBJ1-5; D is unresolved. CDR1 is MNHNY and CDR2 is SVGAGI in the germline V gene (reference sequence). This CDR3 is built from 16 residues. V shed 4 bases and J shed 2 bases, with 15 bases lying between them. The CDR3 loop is CASSWSGFGGNQPQHF. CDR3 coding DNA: TGTGCCAGCAGTTGGTCCGGGTTCGGCGGCAATCAGCCCCAGCATTTT.

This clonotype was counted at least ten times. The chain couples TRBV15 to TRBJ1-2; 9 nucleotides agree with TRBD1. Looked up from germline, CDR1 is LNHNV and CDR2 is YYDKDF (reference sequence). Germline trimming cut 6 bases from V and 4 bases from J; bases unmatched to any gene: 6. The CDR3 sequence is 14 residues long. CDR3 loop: CATRDRGSGYGYTF. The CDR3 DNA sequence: TGTGCCACCAGGGACAGGGGATCGGGCTATGGCTACACCTTC.

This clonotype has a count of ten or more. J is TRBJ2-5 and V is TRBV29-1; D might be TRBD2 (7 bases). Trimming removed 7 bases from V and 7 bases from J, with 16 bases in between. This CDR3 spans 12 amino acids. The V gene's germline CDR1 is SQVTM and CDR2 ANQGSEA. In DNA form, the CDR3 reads TGCAGCGGAGACGGGGGGCTTGGGACCCAGTACTTC. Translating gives CSGDGGLGTQYF.

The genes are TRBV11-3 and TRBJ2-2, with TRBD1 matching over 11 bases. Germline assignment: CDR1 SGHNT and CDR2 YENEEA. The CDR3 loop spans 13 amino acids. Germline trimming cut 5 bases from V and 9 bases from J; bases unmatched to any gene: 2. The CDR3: CASSGQGARELFF. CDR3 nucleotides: TGTGCCAGCAGCGGACAGGGGGCAAGGGAGCTGTTTTTT. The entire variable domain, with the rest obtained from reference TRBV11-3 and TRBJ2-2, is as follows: EAGVVQSPRYKIIEKKQPVAFWCNPISGHNTLYWYLQNLGQGPELLIRYENEEAVDDSQLPKDRFSAERLKGVDSTLKIQPAELGDSAVYLCASSGQGARELFFGEGSRLTVL.

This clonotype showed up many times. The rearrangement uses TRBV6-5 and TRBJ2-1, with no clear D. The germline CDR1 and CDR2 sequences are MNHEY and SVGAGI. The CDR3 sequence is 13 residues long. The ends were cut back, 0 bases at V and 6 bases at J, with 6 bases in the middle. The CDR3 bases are TGTGCCAGCAGTTACTCGGCTGGCAATGAGCAGTTCTTC. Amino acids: CASSYSAGNEQFF.

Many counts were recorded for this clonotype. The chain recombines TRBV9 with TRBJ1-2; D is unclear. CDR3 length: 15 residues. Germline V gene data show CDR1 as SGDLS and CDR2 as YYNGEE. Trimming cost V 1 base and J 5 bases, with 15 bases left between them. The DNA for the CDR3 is TGTGCCAGCAGCGTATCCTCAGGAGCACGTTATGGCTACACCTTC. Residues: CASSVSSGARYGYTF.

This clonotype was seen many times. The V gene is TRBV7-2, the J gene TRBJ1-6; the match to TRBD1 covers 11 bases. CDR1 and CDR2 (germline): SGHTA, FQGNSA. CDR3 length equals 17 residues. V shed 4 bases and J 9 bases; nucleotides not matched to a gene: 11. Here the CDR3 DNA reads TGTGCCAGCAGCTCCTATGCCCGGACAGGGGGCGGTTCACCCCTCCACTTT. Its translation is CASSSYARTGGGSPLHF.

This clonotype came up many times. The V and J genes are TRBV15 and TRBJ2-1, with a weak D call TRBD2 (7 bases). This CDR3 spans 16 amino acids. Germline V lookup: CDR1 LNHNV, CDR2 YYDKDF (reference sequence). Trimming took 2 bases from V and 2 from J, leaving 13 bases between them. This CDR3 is CATSRPGGAAYNEQFF. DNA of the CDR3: TGTGCCACCAGCAGACCTGGGGGGGCCGCCTACAATGAGCAGTTCTTC.

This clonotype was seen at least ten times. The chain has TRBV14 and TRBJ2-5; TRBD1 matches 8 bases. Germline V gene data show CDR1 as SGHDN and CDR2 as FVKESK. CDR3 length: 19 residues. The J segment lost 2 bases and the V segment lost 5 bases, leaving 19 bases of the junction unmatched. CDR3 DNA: TGTGCCAGCAGCTCCCGGGCAGGGGGCTCACTCGTCCTACAAGAGACCCAGTACTTC. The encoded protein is CASSSRAGGSLVLQETQYF. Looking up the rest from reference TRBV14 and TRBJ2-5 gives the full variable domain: EAGVTQFPSHSVIEKGQTVTLRCDPISGHDNLYWYRRVMGKEIKFLLHFVKESKQDESGMPNNRFLAERTGGTYSTLKVQPAELEDSGVYFCASSSRAGGSLVLQETQYFGPGTRLLVL.

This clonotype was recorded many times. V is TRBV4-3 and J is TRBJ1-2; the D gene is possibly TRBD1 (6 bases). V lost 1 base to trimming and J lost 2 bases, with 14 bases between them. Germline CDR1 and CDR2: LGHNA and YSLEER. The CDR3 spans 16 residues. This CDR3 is CASSQVVGGSNYGYTF. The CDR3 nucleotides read TGCGCCAGCAGCCAAGTTGTAGGGGGGAGCAACTATGGCTACACCTTC.

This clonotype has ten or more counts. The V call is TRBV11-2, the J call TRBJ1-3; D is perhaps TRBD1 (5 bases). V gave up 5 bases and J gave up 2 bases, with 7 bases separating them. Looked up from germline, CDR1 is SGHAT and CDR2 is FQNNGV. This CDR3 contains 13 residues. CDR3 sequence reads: CASSVTAGNTIYF. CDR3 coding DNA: TGTGCCAGCAGCGTGACAGCTGGAAACACCATATATTTT.